The entry below describes one T cell receptor (beta chain). No cognate antigen has been identified for it. No much larger clonotype is one base removed from it; base qualities were not supplied. V and J are trimmed by 0 bases and 3 bases, and the gene matches miss 4 bases of the junction. From the cysteine through the phenylalanine, the CDR3 covers 15 amino acids. Just CDR3 DNA is preserved here, 45 bases in frame from base 1. The germline V gene sets CDR1 to LGHNA and CDR2 to YNFKEQ. The trial excluded patients who had a history of autoimmune disease or were on systemic immunosuppression. Peripheral blood for TCR sequencing was drawn from every dose cohort at baseline, at cycle 4 day 1 and at cycle 7 day 1. The samples were drawn from a first-in-human, open-label, multicenter phase I dose-escalation trial of ivuxolimab. Adults with locally advanced or metastatic melanoma, renal cell, hepatocellular, or head and neck squamous cell carcinoma were enrolled in the trial. Before TCR sequencing, CD4+ T cells and CD8+ T cells from peripheral blood were sorted into separate populations.

The data belong to a study of OX40 agonist ivuxolimab in advanced cancers. Some background on the complete study: Ivuxolimab was an agonistic, fully human IgG2 monoclonal antibody directed against OX40 (CD134), a costimulatory receptor. Of the approximately 50 dose-escalation patients, hepatocellular carcinoma was present in 19, melanoma in approximately 15, renal cell carcinoma in 9 and head and neck cancer in 9. Peripheral TCRbeta sequencing aimed to test whether ivuxolimab altered TCR sequence diversity and caused clonal T-cell expansion. Patients were allowed to have had prior anti-PD-1, anti-PD-L1 or anti-CTLA-4 therapy, and around 40% of the dose-escalation patients had previously received checkpoint inhibitors. In the dose-escalation cohort, 65% to 85% of patients were male, and the mean age was roughly 56 years with a range of about 20 to 80. Intravenous ivuxolimab was administered to patients every 2 weeks at six dose levels: 0.01, 0.1, 0.3, 1.5, 3 and 10 mg/kg. The paper describes the monotherapy dose-escalation part (N of about 57 patients) of the phase I trial of ivuxolimab. Three dose-escalation patients achieved partial responses, one with hepatocellular carcinoma and two with cutaneous melanoma.

The full study reports these points: In the 0.1-3.0 mg/kg groups, partial responders had among the lowest normalized peripheral clonal expansion, particularly in CD8+ T cells. After ivuxolimab, more expanded clones were found on average in CD8+ T cells than in CD4+ T cells. Clonal expansion of both CD4+ and CD8+ blood T cells was observed from baseline to week 6 at doses 0.1 to 3.0 mg/kg. Low levels of normalized T-cell clonal expansion were also seen in some nonresponding patients. Which antigens the clonally expanded peripheral T cells were specific for was not determined.

Genomic DNA was extracted from sorted cells for sequencing of the TCRbeta CDR3 region. The immunoSEQ Assay was used for sequencing of TCRbeta CDR3 regions. TCRdb retrieved this table from immuneACCESS and kept in-frame rearrangements only. Not all clones are present; in checked studies, unresolved V genes account for under half, and no reason is known for the remainder. The sample table shows about 94,000 clones, and about nine tenths are seen once. The top ten constitute more than 0.25% of the sample. The chain links TRBV4-2 with TRBJ2-5; the junction holds 7 bases that match TRBD1. The sample here was CD4+ or CD8+ T cells sorted from blood, taken in a trial of the OX40 agonist ivuxolimab. This clonotype was obtained from an adult with an advanced solid tumor such as melanoma, head and neck, liver or kidney cancer. CDR3 region: CASSQDRGSEETQYF. The DNA sequence reads TGTGCCAGCAGCCAAGACAGGGGGTCGGAAGAGACCCAGTACTTC.